This paragraph covers one T cell receptor beta chain sequence. The antigen remains undetermined. This entry belongs to a study of cytomegalovirus exposure and HLA in healthy donors. Separate from the approximately 730-subject first cohort, the approximately 130-subject validation cohort was the one that the donors belonged to. Study observations and caveats: The tendency of first-cohort TCR clusters to co-occur in the 120 or so validation repertoires was the finding of a later analysis. Most TCR sequences were rare, but some public TCRs occurred in many donors. Cytomegalovirus association was assigned to about 150 TCR beta chains.

Clones were sequenced by immunoSEQ multiplex PCR, and TCRdb holds only the in-frame ones, with some missing. The sample records fewer than 90,000 clones, 94% being singletons. The source is a woman between 18 and 29 years old in good health and CMV-seronegative. The sequenced material came from PBMCs.

This CDR3 is CASSPTGGLNTEAFF. CDR3 nucleotides: TGCGCCAGCAGCCCGACAGGGGGATTGAACACTGAAGCTTTCTTT. This chain joins TRBV10-2 and TRBJ1-1; 9 positions agree with TRBD1. CDR1 WSHSY and CDR2 SAAADI come from the germline V gene. The CDR3 consists of 15 residues. V dropped 6 bases and J dropped 0; count of bases not matched to a gene: 5.